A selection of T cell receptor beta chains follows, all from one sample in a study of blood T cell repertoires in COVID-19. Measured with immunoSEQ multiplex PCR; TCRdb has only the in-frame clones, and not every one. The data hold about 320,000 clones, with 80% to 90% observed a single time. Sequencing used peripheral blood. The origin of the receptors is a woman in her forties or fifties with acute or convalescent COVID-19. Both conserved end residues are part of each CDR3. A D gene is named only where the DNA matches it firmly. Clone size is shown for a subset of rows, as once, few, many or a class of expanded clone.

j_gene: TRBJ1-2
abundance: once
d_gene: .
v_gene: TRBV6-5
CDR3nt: TGTGCCAGCAGTCAGGGACTTAACTATGGCTACACCTTC
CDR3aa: CASSQGLNYGYTF

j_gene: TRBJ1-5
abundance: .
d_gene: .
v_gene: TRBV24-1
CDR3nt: TGTGCCACCAGTGCTAGGGGGAGCAATCAGCCCCAGCATTTT
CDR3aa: CATSARGSNQPQHF

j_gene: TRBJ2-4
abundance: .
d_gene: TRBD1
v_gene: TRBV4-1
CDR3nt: TGCGCCAGCAGCCAACCGACAGGGGGCGCCAAAAACATTCAGTACTTC
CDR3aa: CASSQPTGGAKNIQYF

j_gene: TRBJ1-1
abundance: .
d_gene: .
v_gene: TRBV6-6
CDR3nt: TGTGCCAGCAGTTACGGCGGGGGGGCGCGTACTGAAGCTTTCTTT
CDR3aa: CASSYGGGARTEAFF

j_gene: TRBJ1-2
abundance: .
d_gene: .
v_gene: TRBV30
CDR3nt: TGTGCCTTCAGGGAACGTAACTATGGCTACACCTTC
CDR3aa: CAFRERNYGYTF

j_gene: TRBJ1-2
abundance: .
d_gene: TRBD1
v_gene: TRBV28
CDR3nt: TGTGCCAGCAGCCTAGGACAGGGCTATGGCTACACCTTC
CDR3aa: CASSLGQGYGYTF

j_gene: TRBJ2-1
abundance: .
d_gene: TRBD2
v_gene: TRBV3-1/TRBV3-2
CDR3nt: TGTGCCAGCAGCCCCCGCGGGGCGGGGGGTTTCAATGAGCAGTTCTTC
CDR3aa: CASSPRGAGGFNEQFF

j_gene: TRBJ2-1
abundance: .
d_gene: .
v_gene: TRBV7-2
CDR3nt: TGTGCCAGCAGCTTAGGATCGGCGGGAAATGAGCAGTTCTTC
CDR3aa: CASSLGSAGNEQFF

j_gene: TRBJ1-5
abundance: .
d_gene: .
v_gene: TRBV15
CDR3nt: TGTGCCACCAGCAGAGATCGAACATCTCAGCCCCAGCATTTT
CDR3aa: CATSRDRTSQPQHF

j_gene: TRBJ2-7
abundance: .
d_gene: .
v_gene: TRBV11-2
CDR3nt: TGTGCCAGCAGCTTAGTGTCCCGGGGAGAGCAGTACTTC
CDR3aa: CASSLVSRGEQYF

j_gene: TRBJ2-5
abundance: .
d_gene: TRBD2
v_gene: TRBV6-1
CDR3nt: TGTGCCAGCAGTGAACTAGCGGTCCAAGAGACCCAGTACTTC
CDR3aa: CASSELAVQETQYF

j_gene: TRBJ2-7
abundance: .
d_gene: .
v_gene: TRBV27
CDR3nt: TGTGCCAGCAGTTCCCGGACATCGACCTACGAGCAGTACTTC
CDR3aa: CASSSRTSTYEQYF

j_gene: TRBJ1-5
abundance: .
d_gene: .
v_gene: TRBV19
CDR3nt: TGTGCCAGTAGTTCCACAGGGATGAGTCAGCCCCAGCATTTT
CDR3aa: CASSSTGMSQPQHF

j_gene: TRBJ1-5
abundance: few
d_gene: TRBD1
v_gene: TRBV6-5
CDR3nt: TGTGCCAGCAGTTACGACAGGGATGGCAATCAGCCCCAGCATTTT
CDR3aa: CASSYDRDGNQPQHF

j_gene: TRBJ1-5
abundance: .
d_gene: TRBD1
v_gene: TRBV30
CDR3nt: TGTGCCTGGAGTTACAGGGGCGGACAGCCCCAGCATTTT
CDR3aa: CAWSYRGGQPQHF

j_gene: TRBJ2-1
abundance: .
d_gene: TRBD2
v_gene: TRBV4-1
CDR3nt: TGCGCCAGCAGCCTCAATCCGGGACTAGCGGGAACGAATGAGCAGTTCTTC
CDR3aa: CASSLNPGLAGTNEQFF

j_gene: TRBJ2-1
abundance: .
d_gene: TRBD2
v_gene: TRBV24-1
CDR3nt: TGTGCCACCCGGGCAGCGGGAGTCAGTGAGCAGTTCTTC
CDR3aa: CATRAAGVSEQFF

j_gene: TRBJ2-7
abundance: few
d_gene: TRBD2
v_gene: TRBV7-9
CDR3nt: TGTGCCAGCAGCGTAGGGACTAGCGGAGTCGAGCAGTACTTC
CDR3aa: CASSVGTSGVEQYF

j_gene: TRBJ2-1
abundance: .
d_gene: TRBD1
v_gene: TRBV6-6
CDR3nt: TGTGCCAGCAGTCGGGACAGGTCCTTACGAAGGAACAATGAGCAGTTCTTC
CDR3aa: CASSRDRSLRRNNEQFF

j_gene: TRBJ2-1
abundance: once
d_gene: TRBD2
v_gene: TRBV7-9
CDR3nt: TGTGCCAGCAGCCCGGGACTAGCGGGTCCCCGTACCTACAATGAGCAGTTCTTC
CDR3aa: CASSPGLAGPRTYNEQFF

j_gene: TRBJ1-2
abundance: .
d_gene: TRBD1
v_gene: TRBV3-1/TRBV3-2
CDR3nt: TGTGCCAGCAGCCCTGGGACAGGGCCCTATGGCTACACCTTC
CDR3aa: CASSPGTGPYGYTF

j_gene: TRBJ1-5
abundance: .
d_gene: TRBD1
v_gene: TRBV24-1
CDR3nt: TGTGCCACCAGTGATAACAGGGGTGGGAATCAGCCCCAGCATTTT
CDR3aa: CATSDNRGGNQPQHF

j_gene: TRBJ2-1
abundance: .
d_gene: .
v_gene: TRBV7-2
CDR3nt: TGTGCCAGCAGCCCCGTCAGCTCCTACAATGAGCAGTTCTTC
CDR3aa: CASSPVSSYNEQFF

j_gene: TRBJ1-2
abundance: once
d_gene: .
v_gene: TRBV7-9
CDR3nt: TGTGCCAGCAGCTTAGCCTCAGGAAACTATGGCTACACCTTC
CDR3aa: CASSLASGNYGYTF

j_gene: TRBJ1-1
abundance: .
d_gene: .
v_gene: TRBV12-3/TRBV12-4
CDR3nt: TGTGCCAGCAGTGCGCTGAGGAACACTGAAGCTTTCTTT
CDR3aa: CASSALRNTEAFF

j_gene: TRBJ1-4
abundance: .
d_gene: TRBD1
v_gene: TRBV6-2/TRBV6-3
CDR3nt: TGTGCCAGCAGCAGCGGACAGGGCCTGGATGAAAAACTGTTTTTT
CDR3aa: CASSSGQGLDEKLFF

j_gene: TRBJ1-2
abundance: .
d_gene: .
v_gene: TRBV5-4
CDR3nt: TGTGCCAGCAGCTTGGATTCGGGCTACACCTTC
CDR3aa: CASSLDSGYTF

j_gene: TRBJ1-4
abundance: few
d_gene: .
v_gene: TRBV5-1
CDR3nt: TGCGCCAGCAGCTCCCAGGACCCGGGGGGCGAAAAACTGTTTTTT
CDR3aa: CASSSQDPGGEKLFF

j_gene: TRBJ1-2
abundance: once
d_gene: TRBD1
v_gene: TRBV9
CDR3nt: TGTGCCAGCAGCGCAAGGACAGGTTGGGGCTACACCTTC
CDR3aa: CASSARTGWGYTF

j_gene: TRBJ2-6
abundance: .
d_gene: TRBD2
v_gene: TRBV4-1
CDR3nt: TGCGCCAGCAGCTCAGTCGGGGGGAGGGCCAACGTCCTGACTTTC
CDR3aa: CASSSVGGRANVLTF

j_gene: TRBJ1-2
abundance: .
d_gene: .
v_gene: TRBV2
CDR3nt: TGTGCCAGCAGTGCACAGGGTGACTATGGCTACACCTTC
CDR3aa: CASSAQGDYGYTF

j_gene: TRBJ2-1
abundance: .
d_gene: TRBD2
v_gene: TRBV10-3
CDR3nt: TGTGCCATCAGTGGATCGGGACTAAAGAATGAGCAGTTCTTC
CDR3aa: CAISGSGLKNEQFF

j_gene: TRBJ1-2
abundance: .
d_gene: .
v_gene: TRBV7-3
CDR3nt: TGTGCCAGCAGCCATGGTAGGGGAGGAGGCTACACCTTC
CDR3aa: CASSHGRGGGYTF

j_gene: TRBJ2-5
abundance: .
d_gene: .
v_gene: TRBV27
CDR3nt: TGTGCCAGCAGTTTATATGGGACTCTTAACTTAGAGACCCAGTACTTC
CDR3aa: CASSLYGTLNLETQYF

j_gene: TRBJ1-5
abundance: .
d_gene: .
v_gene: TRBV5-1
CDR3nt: TGCGCCAGCAGCTTGGCGGCAGGCCAGGGGCGGCCCCAGCATTTT
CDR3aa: CASSLAAGQGRPQHF

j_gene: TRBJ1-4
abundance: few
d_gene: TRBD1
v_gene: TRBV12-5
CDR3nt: TGTGCTAGTGGTTATAGGACAGGGGACGTCGAAAAACTGTTTTTT
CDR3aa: CASGYRTGDVEKLFF

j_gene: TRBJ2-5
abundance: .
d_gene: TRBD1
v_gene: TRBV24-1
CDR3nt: TGTGCCACCAGTGACTACAGGGGGACAGGAGAGACCCAGTACTTC
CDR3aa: CATSDYRGTGETQYF

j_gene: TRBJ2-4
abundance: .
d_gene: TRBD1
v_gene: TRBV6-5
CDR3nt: TGTGCCAGCAGTCGTCAGGGGGCCATTCAGTACTTC
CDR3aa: CASSRQGAIQYF

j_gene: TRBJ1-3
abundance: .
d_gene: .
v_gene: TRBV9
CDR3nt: TGTGCCAGCACCTCGAGGGAGGGTTTAGGAAACACCATATATTTT
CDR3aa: CASTSREGLGNTIYF

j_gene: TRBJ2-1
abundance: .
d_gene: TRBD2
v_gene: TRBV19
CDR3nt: TGTGCCAGTAGATTAGGGGGGACTAGCGGTACGTACAATGAGCAGTTCTTC
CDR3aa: CASRLGGTSGTYNEQFF

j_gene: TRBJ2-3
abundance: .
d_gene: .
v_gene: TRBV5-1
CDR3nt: TGCGCCAGCAGCGGGAGGAGCGGGAGCACAGATACGCAGTATTTT
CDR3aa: CASSGRSGSTDTQYF

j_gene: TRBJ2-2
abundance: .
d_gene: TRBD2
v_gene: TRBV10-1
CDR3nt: TGCGCCAGCAGTCCACCGGGACTAGCAAACACCGGGGAGCTGTTTTTT
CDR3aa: CASSPPGLANTGELFF

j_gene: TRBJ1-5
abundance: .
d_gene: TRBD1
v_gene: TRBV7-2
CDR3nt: TGTGCCAGCAGCGTTAGTGGAACAGGGGAGGGCAATCAGCCCCAGCATTTT
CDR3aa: CASSVSGTGEGNQPQHF

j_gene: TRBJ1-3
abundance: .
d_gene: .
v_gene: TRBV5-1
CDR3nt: TGCGCCAGCAGCTTGCAGACTGCTGGAAACACCATATATTTT
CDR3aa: CASSLQTAGNTIYF

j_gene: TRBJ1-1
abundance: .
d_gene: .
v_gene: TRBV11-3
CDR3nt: TGTGCCAGCAGCCTCCTTGCGGAGACTGAAGCTTTCTTT
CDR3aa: CASSLLAETEAFF

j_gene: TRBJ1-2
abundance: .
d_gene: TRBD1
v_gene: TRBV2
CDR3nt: TGTGCCAGCAGTTTGGACAGGGGGCCTTTTAACTATGGCTACACCTTC
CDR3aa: CASSLDRGPFNYGYTF

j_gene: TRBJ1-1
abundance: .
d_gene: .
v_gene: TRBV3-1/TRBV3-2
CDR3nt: TGTGCCAGCAGCCAAGATCGGGGGGGCTCGGGCACTGAAGCTTTCTTT
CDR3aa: CASSQDRGGSGTEAFF

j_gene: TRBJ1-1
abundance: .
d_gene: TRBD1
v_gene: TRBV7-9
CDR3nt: TGTGCCAGCAGCCGACAGGGGGGGAACACTGAAGCTTTCTTT
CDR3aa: CASSRQGGNTEAFF

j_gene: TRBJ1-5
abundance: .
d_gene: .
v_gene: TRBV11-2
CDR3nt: TGTGCCAGCAGCTTAGTCGGCGGTGACAATCAGCCCCAGCATTTT
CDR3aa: CASSLVGGDNQPQHF

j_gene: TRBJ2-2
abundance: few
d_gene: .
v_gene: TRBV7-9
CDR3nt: TGTGCCAGCAGCTTAGGACAGAACACCGGGGAGCTGTTTTTT
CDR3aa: CASSLGQNTGELFF

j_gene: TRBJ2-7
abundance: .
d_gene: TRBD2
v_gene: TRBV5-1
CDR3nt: TGCGCCAGCAGCTTGGTTACTAGCGGGAGCTACGAGCAGTACTTC
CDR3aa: CASSLVTSGSYEQYF

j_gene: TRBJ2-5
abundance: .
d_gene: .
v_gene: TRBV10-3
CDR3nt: TGTGCCATCAGTGAGTCGGCGGCAGGGAGGGAGACCCAGTACTTC
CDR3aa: CAISESAAGRETQYF

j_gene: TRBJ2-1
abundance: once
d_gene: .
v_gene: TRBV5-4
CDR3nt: TGTGCCAGCAGCGTGGATCGCCAGGTCTACAATGAGCAGTTCTTC
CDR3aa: CASSVDRQVYNEQFF

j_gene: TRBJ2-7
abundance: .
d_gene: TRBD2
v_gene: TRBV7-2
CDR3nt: TGTGCCAGCAGCTTATTTGCCGCGGGGGGCTCCGAGCAGTACTTC
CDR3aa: CASSLFAAGGSEQYF

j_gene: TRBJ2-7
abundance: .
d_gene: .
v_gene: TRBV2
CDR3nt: TGTGCCAGCAGTGAAGGTTTAGGGGCCGCATCAGGCGAGCAGTACTTC
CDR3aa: CASSEGLGAASGEQYF

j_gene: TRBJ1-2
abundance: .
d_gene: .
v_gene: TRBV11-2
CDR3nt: TGTGCCAGCAGCTTAACTCGGGGGTCCTATGGCTACACCTTC
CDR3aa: CASSLTRGSYGYTF

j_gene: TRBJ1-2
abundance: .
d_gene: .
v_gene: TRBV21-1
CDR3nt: TGTGCCAGCAGTTACAGGGGGCGCGACTATGGCTACACCTTC
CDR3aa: CASSYRGRDYGYTF

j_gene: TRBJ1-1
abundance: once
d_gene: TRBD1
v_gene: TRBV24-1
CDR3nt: TGTGCCACCAGTGATGCGGGACAGGGAAGCACTGAAGCTTTCTTT
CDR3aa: CATSDAGQGSTEAFF

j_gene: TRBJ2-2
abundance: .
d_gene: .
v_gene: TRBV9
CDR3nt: TGTGCCAGCAGCGTAGCGGGGGGCTCGTACACCGGGGAGCTGTTTTTT
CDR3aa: CASSVAGGSYTGELFF